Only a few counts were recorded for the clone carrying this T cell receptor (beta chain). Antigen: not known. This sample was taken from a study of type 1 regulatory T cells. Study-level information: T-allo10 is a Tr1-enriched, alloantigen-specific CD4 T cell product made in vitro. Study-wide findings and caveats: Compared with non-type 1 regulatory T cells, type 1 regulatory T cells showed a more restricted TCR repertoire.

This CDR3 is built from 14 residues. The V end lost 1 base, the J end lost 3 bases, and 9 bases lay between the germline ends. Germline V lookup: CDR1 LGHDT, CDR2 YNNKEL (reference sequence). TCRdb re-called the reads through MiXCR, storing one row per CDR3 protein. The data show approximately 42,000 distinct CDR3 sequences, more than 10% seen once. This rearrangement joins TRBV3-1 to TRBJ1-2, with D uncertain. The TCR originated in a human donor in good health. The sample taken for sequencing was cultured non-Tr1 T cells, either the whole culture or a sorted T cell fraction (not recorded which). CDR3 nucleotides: TGTGCCAGCAGCCAAGTGGAAGGGTACTATGGCTACACCTTC. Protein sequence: CASSQVEGYYGYTF. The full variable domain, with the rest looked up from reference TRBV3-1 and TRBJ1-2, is DTAVSQTPKYLVTQMGNDKSIKCEQNLGHDTMYWYKQDSKKFLKIMFSYNNKELIINETVPNRFSPKSPDKAHLNLHINSLELGDSAVYFCASSQVEGYYGYTFGSGTRLTVV.